The 6 T cell receptor beta chains below come from one sample, sequenced in a study of regulatory T cells in long-lasting Graves disease (dated by TCRdb to the early 2020s). The library was obtained by multiplex PCR. The sequencer listed for this sample is Illumina HiSeq 4000. iRepertoire HTBI primers and Arm-PCR amplification of CDR3 regions were used to construct TCR beta libraries. Using fastp at Q25 and MiXCR, TCRdb reprocessed the public reads and kept productive beta chains. Entries that share a CDR3 protein sequence are merged under the most common genes and DNA. This sample lists more than 450,000 distinct CDR3 sequences; around 11% were detected once. Roughly 8.9% of the sample rests with the top ten. The time point label, read with the paper, signifies: newly diagnosed GD, antithyroid drugs for less than 3 months. RNA was extracted from PBMCs in TRIzol for both TCR sequencing and RNA sequencing.

The same sample was also used in a study of T cells in Graves' hyperthyroidism and ophthalmopathy.

This material consisted of peripheral blood mononuclear cells (PBMCs), taken at new diagnosis, from a patient treated with antithyroid drugs. The receptors shown here come from a woman in her thirties with Graves disease. Donor details come from another sample of the same person, matched by shared clones.

Many counts were recorded for this clonotype. This chain connects TRBV19 to TRBJ2-3, with D perhaps TRBD1 (6 bases). Germline lookup yields CDR1 LNHDA and CDR2 SQIVND (reference sequence). CDR3 length: 14 residues. The ends were cut back, 5 bases at V and 5 bases at J, with 14 bases in the middle. CDR3 nucleotides: TGTGCCAGTAGTTTACAGGGTGCGGAAGATACGCAGTATTTT. Residues: CASSLQGAEDTQYF.

In regard to this clonotype: This may stem from a read error, because a much larger clone lies one nucleotide away. No conserved phenylalanine or tryptophan ends this CDR3, so it is likely a read error. The V and J genes are TRBV27 and TRBJ2-3; TRBD1 matches 8 bases. Germline V gives CDR1 MNHEY, CDR2 SMNVEV (reference sequence). The CDR3 consists of 16 residues. Losses at the gene ends were 4 bases for V and 2 bases for J; bases not matched to a gene: 8. CDR3 loop: CASSSSRTGLTDTQYL. CDR3 coding DNA: TGTGCCAGCAGTTCAAGCCGGACAGGGCTCACAGATACGCAGTATCTT.

This rearrangement joins TRBV11-2 to TRBJ2-2, with TRBD1 matching 7 bases. With V trimmed by 5 bases and J by 4 bases, 4 bases remained unmatched. The CDR3 loop spans 14 amino acids. The germline V gene has CDR1 SGHAT and CDR2 FQNNGV. For the CDR3, the DNA is TGTGCCAGCAGCCCTGACAGGGCCACCGGGGAGCTGTTTTTT. Its translation: CASSPDRATGELFF.

Ten or more counts support this clonotype. The J gene is TRBJ2-7, the V gene TRBV12-3 or TRBV12-4, with 13 bases lining up with TRBD2. V was clipped by 3 bases and J by 3 bases; unmatched bases: 2. This CDR3 is built from 15 residues. The CDR3 here is CASSLGLAGLYEQYF. The CDR3 DNA reads TGTGCCAGCAGTTTGGGACTAGCGGGACTCTACGAGCAGTACTTC.

V and J are TRBV7-9 and TRBJ2-5, with unresolved D. Germline V gene data show CDR1 as SEHNR and CDR2 as FQNEAQ (reference sequence). The CDR3 spans 14 residues. V was shortened by 0 bases and J by 8 bases, with 13 bases between the two germline ends. The CDR3 protein is CASSLAFFAATQYF. The CDR3 DNA is TGTGCCAGCAGCTTAGCGTTTTTTGCCGCCACCCAGTACTTC.

This clonotype was found many times. This chain uses TRBV20-1 with TRBJ2-1; TRBD1 matches at 9 bases. CDR1 DFQATT and CDR2 SNEGSKA come from the germline V gene (reference sequence). V lost 0 bases and J lost 8; bases outside the gene matches: 14. The CDR3 is 17 amino acids. The CDR3: CSARDRLGTGIIDEQFF. The CDR3, as DNA: TGCAGTGCTAGAGATAGGTTAGGGACAGGGATTATTGATGAGCAGTTCTTC.